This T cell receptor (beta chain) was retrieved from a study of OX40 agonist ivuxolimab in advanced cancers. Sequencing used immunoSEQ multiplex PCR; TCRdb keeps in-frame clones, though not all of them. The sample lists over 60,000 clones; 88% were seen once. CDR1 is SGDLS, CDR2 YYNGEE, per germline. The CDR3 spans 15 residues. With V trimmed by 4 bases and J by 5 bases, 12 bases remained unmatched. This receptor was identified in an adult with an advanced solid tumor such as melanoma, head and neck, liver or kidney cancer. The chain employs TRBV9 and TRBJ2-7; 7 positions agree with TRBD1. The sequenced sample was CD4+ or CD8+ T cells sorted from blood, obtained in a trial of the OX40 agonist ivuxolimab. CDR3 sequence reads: CASSRRGTSTHEQYF. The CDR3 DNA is TGTGCCAGCAGCCGCAGGGGGACATCGACCCACGAGCAGTACTTC.